Below are 25 T cell receptor beta chains sequenced from a single sample in a study of blood T cell repertoires in COVID-19. Using immunoSEQ multiplex PCR, the repertoire was profiled, and TCRdb retains in-frame clones only, with some absent. The sample contains about 42,000 clones, 87% of which appear only once. Sequencing input: peripheral blood. Source of these receptors: a woman of 80 years or more in a cohort sampled during active or convalescent COVID-19.

The genes are TRBV6-5 and TRBJ2-2, with no clear D. Germline lookup yields CDR1 MNHEY and CDR2 SVGAGI. The V end was cut by 8 bases, the J end by 6 bases, with 4 bases between. The CDR3 contains 10 residues. The CDR3 DNA follows: TGTGCCAGCGGCCCCGGGGAGCTGTTTTTT. Translated: CASGPGELFF.

This clone has more than one count but fewer than ten. This chain uses TRBV18 with TRBJ1-2; the D is unclear. This CDR3 contains 15 residues. Germline loops: CDR1 KGHSH, CDR2 LQKENI. Trimming shortened V by 6 bases and J by 4 bases, and 18 bases separated the two germline ends. In DNA form, the CDR3 reads TGTGCCAGCTCCCGTTCGGGTCTAACCCTCTATGGCTACACCTTC. It encodes CASSRSGLTLYGYTF.

The chain carries TRBV6-1 and TRBJ2-1; D remains unclear. The CDR3 is 13 residues long. Looked up from germline, CDR1 is MNHNS and CDR2 is SASEGT. The germline V and J ends were trimmed by 3 bases and 2 bases, with 5 bases remaining between them. CDR3 DNA: TGTGCCAGCAGTGACACAGCCTACAATGAGCAGTTCTTC. It specifies CASSDTAYNEQFF.

The chain's CDR3 is CASSYQTGYEQFF. The CDR3, as DNA: TGTGCCAGCAGTTACCAGACAGGATATGAGCAGTTCTTC. The J gene is TRBJ2-1, the V gene TRBV6-6; D perhaps matches TRBD1 (6 bases). Germline V gene lookup returns CDR1 MNHNY and CDR2 SVGAGI (reference sequence). CDR3 length equals 13 residues. The V end was cut by 2 bases, the J end by 8 bases, with 10 bases between.

A few counts support this clone. The chain employs TRBV19 and TRBJ1-1; D possibly corresponds to TRBD1 (5 bases). The CDR3 covers 15 residues. Trimming took 3 bases from V and 5 from J, leaving 16 bases between them. From germline, CDR1 is LNHDA and CDR2 SQIVND (reference sequence). In DNA form, the CDR3 reads TGTGCCAGTAGTATCTCGGATCTTCGGGGGACTGAAGCTTTCTTT. This gives the protein CASSISDLRGTEAFF.

CDR3 sequence reads: CASRTGGSGGYSGANVLTF. The CDR3 bases are TGCGCCAGCAGGACTGGGGGTAGCGGGGGTTACTCTGGGGCCAACGTCCTGACTTTC. This rearrangement joins TRBV5-1 to TRBJ2-6; 9 nucleotides match TRBD2. With V trimmed by 5 bases and J by 0 bases, 12 bases remained unmatched. Germline V lookup: CDR1 SGHRS, CDR2 YFSETQ. The CDR3 has 19 residues.

The chain is built from TRBV5-4 and TRBJ2-5; TRBD2 aligns across 10 bases. In germline, CDR1 is SGHNT, CDR2 YYREEE (reference sequence). The CDR3 is made up of 14 amino acids. Unmatched junction bases numbered 7, after V lost 7 bases and J lost 4 bases. DNA of the CDR3: TGTGCCAGCGGCAAGCGGGAGGGAGGAGAGACCCAGTACTTC. This sequence encodes CASGKREGGETQYF.

The V call is TRBV5-4, the J call TRBJ2-1; 11 bases map to TRBD2. J was trimmed by 9 bases and V by 3 bases; bases with no gene match: 11. CDR1 is SGHNT, CDR2 YYREEE, per germline (reference sequence). CDR3 length: 16 amino acids. CDR3 loop: CASSSGGTSGASEQFF. The CDR3 DNA sequence: TGTGCCAGCAGCTCCGGGGGGACTAGCGGCGCTAGTGAGCAGTTCTTC.

The chain carries TRBV20-1 and TRBJ2-3; 8 nucleotides agree with TRBD2. Trimming at V came to 3 bases and at J to 3 bases, leaving 8 bases not matched to a gene. CDR1 is DFQATT and CDR2 is SNEGSKA in the germline V gene (reference sequence). CDR3 size: 15 residues. CDR3 DNA: TGCAGTGCTAGTTTGCCGGGAGGGCAAACAGATACGCAGTATTTT. The encoded protein is CSASLPGGQTDTQYF.

The chain joins TRBV30 to TRBJ1-2; no firm D call. This CDR3 is built from 15 residues. The germline V and J ends were trimmed by 3 bases and 5 bases, with 19 bases remaining between them. The germline CDR1 and CDR2 sequences are GTSNPN and SVGIG (reference sequence). CDR3 coding DNA: TGTGCCTGGAGCCCTAATCCGATTTACTCTTATGGCTACACCTTC. This translates into CAWSPNPIYSYGYTF.

The V call is TRBV5-4, the J call TRBJ2-7, with a tentative D call TRBD2 (6 bases). Trimming stripped 2 bases from V and 0 bases from J, with 12 bases between. This CDR3 spans 15 amino acids. Germline assignment: CDR1 SGHNT and CDR2 YYREEE (reference sequence). The CDR3 here is CASSFGGVSSYEQYF. CDR3 nucleotides: TGTGCCAGCAGCTTTGGAGGGGTCAGCTCCTACGAGCAGTACTTC. Variable domain in full (rest from reference TRBV5-4 and TRBJ2-7): ETGVTQSPTHLIKTRGQQVTLRCSSQSGHNTVSWYQQALGQGPQFIFQYYREEENGRGNFPPRFSGLQFPNYSSELNVNALELDDSALYLCASSFGGVSSYEQYFGPGTRLTVT.

The chain employs TRBV11-2 and TRBJ2-3; maybe TRBD1 (5 bases). V lost 5 bases and J lost 2, with 11 bases in between. CDR1 is SGHAT, CDR2 FQNNGV, per germline. The CDR3 runs 14 residues. CDR3 in amino acids: CASSPGQYTDTQYF. The CDR3 nucleotides read TGTGCCAGCAGCCCCGGACAATACACAGATACGCAGTATTTT.

The V call is TRBV7-9, the J call TRBJ2-7; unclear D gene. V shed 5 bases and J shed 5 bases, with 7 bases lying between them. CDR1 and CDR2 from the germline V gene are SEHNR and FQNEAQ (reference sequence). This CDR3 has 11 residues. CDR3 nucleotide sequence: TGTGCCAGCAGCCTCCTAGACGAGCAGTACTTC. Its protein is CASSLLDEQYF.

This chain uses TRBV9 with TRBJ1-4; tentatively, D is TRBD1 (6 bases). V shed 4 bases and J shed 5 bases, with 15 bases lying between them. Germline lookup yields CDR1 SGDLS and CDR2 YYNGEE. CDR3 length: 15 amino acids. The CDR3 bases are TGTGCCAGCAGCCTACAGGGACATACCAATGAAAAACTGTTTTTT. Protein product: CASSLQGHTNEKLFF.

This chain links TRBV19 with TRBJ2-3; D unclear. The CDR3 runs to 15 residues. Trimming left V 5 bases short and J 0 bases short, with 12 bases between. The germline gives CDR1 LNHDA, CDR2 SQIVND (reference sequence). Here the CDR3 reads CASSARRLSTDTQYF. The CDR3 bases are TGTGCCAGTAGTGCCCGGAGACTTAGCACAGATACGCAGTATTTT.

The J gene is TRBJ1-1, the V gene TRBV11-2; D remains ambiguous. Trimming stripped 11 bases from V and 4 bases from J, with 17 bases between. CDR3 length: 13 amino acids. CDR1 and CDR2 from the germline V gene are SGHAT and FQNNGV. The CDR3 DNA follows: TGTGCCGTCAAGAGGGCGGGCGGCACTGAAGCTTTCTTT. This translates into CAVKRAGGTEAFF.

The chain employs TRBV5-5 and TRBJ2-1, with 13 bases lining up with TRBD2. Germline loops: CDR1 SGHKS, CDR2 YYEKEE (reference sequence). This CDR3 spans 14 amino acids. Unmatched junction bases numbered 1, after V lost 2 bases and J lost 8 bases. CDR3 sequence: CASSLLAGGDEQFF. For the CDR3, the DNA is TGTGCCAGCAGCTTACTAGCGGGAGGGGATGAGCAGTTCTTC.

The chain employs TRBV6-2 or TRBV6-3 and TRBJ1-2, with a possible D match to TRBD1 (5 bases). Germline V gives CDR1 MNHEY, CDR2 SVGEGT. The CDR3 runs to 19 residues. V lost 0 bases and J 4 bases, leaving 24 bases between the germline ends. For the CDR3, the DNA is TGTGCCAGCAGTTACTCGACCTCTATACGGACACAAACTATCTATGGCTACACCTTC. It codes for CASSYSTSIRTQTIYGYTF.

This clone was observed once. V usage is TRBV14 and J usage is TRBJ1-1; D gene ambiguous. The CDR3 contains 13 residues. The V gene lost 2 bases and the J gene lost 10 bases, with 14 bases spanning the gap. The germline V gene has CDR1 SGHDN and CDR2 FVKESK. The CDR3 DNA sequence: TGTGCCAGCAGCCAATCTACTGCCTATGGAGCTTTCTTT. As protein: CASSQSTAYGAFF.

The genes are TRBV30 and TRBJ1-6; D remains unclear. The V end was cut by 4 bases, the J end by 5 bases, with 15 bases between. The CDR3 runs 15 residues. Germline CDR1 is GTSNPN and CDR2 is SVGIG (reference sequence). CDR3 coding DNA: TGTGCCTGGAACAGTCCTTTCACCAATAATTCACCCCTCCACTTT. Translated, it gives CAWNSPFTNNSPLHF.

V usage is TRBV7-9 and J usage is TRBJ1-3; maybe TRBD1 (5 bases). Per the germline V gene, CDR1 is SEHNR and CDR2 is FQNEAQ (reference sequence). V was cut by 5 bases and J by 0 bases, with 23 bases left in between. The CDR3 sequence is 19 residues long. For the CDR3, the DNA is TGTGCCAGCAGCCTAGGGTCGCTGCCAGGGCCCTACTCTGGAAACACCATATATTTT. Encoded protein: CASSLGSLPGPYSGNTIYF.

The V gene is TRBV7-3, the J gene TRBJ2-7, with 12 nucleotides matching TRBD1. The CDR3 runs 17 residues. Germline CDR1 and CDR2: SGHTA and FQGTGA. V was clipped by 4 bases and J by 5 bases; unmatched bases: 12. The CDR3, as DNA: TGTGCCAGCAGCTCCGGACCCGGGACAGGGGGCGTCAACGAGCAGTACTTC. It codes for CASSSGPGTGGVNEQYF.

For the CDR3, the DNA is TGTGCCAGCACCTCAAGCAGGGCATACTCTGGGGCCAACGTCCTGACTTTC. Amino acid sequence: CASTSSRAYSGANVLTF. The chain combines TRBV5-6 with TRBJ2-6; perhaps TRBD1 as D (5 bases). V was trimmed by 6 bases and J by 0 bases, leaving 16 bases between them. The length of the CDR3 is 17 residues. In germline, CDR1 is SGHDT, CDR2 YYEEEE.

This chain connects TRBV5-1 to TRBJ1-2; perhaps TRBD1 as D (6 bases). This CDR3 has 17 amino acids. From germline, CDR1 is SGHRS and CDR2 YFSETQ. Trimming removed 4 bases at V and 4 bases at J, with 23 bases between. This CDR3 reads CASSPRLQGDSPYGYTF. The CDR3 coding sequence is TGCGCCAGCAGCCCTAGATTACAGGGCGATTCACCCTATGGCTACACCTTC.

This clone was counted a single time. The rearrangement links TRBV5-1 to TRBJ1-1; 8 nucleotides line up with TRBD1. This CDR3 region has 14 residues. Germline CDR1 reads SGHRS; CDR2 reads YFSETQ. V was clipped by 4 bases and J by 6 bases; unmatched bases: 8. The CDR3 bases are TGCGCCAGCAGCGCCCGTCAGGGGGCTTCTGAAGCTTTCTTT. It codes for CASSARQGASEAFF.